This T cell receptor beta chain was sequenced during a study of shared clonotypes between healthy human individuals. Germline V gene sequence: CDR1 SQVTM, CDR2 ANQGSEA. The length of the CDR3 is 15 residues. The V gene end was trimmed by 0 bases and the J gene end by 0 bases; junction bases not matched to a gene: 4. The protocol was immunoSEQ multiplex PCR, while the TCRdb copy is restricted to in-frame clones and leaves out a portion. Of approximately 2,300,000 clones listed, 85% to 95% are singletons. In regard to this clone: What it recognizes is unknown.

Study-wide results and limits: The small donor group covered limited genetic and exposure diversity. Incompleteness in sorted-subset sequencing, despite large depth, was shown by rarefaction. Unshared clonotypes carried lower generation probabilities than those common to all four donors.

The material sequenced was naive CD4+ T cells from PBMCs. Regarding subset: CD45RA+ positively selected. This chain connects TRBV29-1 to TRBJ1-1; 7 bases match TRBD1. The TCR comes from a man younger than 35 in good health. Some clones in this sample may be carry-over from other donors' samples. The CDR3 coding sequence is TGCAGCGTTGAAGACACGACAGGGATGAACACTGAAGCTTTCTTT. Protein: CSVEDTTGMNTEAFF.